The 8 T cell receptor beta chains below were found in one sample sequenced in a study of Graves' ophthalmopathy and Graves' hyperthyroidism (dated by TCRdb to 2016 to 2019). Data came from an Illumina HiSeq 2000. For repertoire sequencing, TCR beta CDR3 regions were amplified from RNA transcripts. The first round was an RT-PCR using HTBI primers with the Qiagen OneStep RT-PCR kit, and this first round was followed by a second-round multiplex PCR, then size selection and purification. TCRdb cleaned the public reads at Q25 with fastp, built clones with MiXCR and kept in-frame beta chains. Merged by CDR3 protein, the rows form single entries marked with the most common genes and DNA. For this sample there are approximately 160,000 distinct CDR3 sequences; 35% to 50% appear just once. The leading ten clones occupy roughly 8.9% of the sample. Sequences were obtained from peripheral blood. The receptors derive from a man in his thirties or forties with Graves' ophthalmopathy. Donor details come from another sample of the same person, matched by shared clones.

The CDR3 region has the DNA TGTGCCAGCAGACAGCTAGGTGGGAGCATTCAGTACTTC. Protein sequence: CASRQLGGSIQYF. This sequence joins TRBV6-5 and TRBJ2-4; D is possibly TRBD2 (5 bases). The CDR3 spans 13 residues. Germline CDR1 is MNHEY and CDR2 is SVGAGI. V dropped 6 bases and J dropped 9 bases, with 15 bases sitting between them.

This clonotype was found many times. The rearrangement joins TRBV4-3 to TRBJ1-6; the match to TRBD1 covers 7 bases. Looked up from germline, CDR1 is LGHNA and CDR2 is YSLEER. The V segment lost 5 bases and the J segment 4 bases; nucleotides outside the gene matches: 2. This CDR3 is built from 14 residues. The CDR3 region is CASSGTEYNSPLHF. CDR3 bases: TGCGCCAGCAGCGGGACAGAATATAATTCACCCCTCCACTTT.

This clonotype was seen repeatedly, ten times or more. The rearrangement uses TRBV6-2 or TRBV6-3 and TRBJ2-7; D assignment may be TRBD1 or TRBD2 (5 bases each). Germline V CDR1 and CDR2: MNHEY, SVGEGT. The CDR3 length is 14 residues. Deletions cut 7 bases from V and 4 bases from J, with 17 bases between. CDR3 DNA: TGTGCCAGCACGAGGGGCAGCTTGAGATACGAGCAGTACTTC. As protein: CASTRGSLRYEQYF.

This clonotype was seen ten or more times. CDR3 coding DNA: TGTGCCAGTTTGGACCCGAACACTGAAGCTTTCTTT. Protein: CASLDPNTEAFF. The chain links TRBV2 to TRBJ1-1; D not resolved. The CDR3 is 12 amino acids. The V gene lost 9 bases and the J gene lost 1 base, with 9 bases spanning the gap. CDR1 and CDR2 from the germline V gene are SNHLY and FYNNEI.

At least ten counts were recorded for this clonotype. CDR3 sequence: CASRSIGPYEQYF. DNA of the CDR3: TGTGCCAGCCGAAGTATAGGGCCCTACGAGCAGTACTTC. V is TRBV11-2 and J is TRBJ2-7; D gene ambiguous. Germline lookup yields CDR1 SGHAT and CDR2 FQNNGV. This CDR3 has 13 amino acids. V was shortened by 8 bases and J by 2 bases, with 13 bases between the two germline ends.

This clonotype was counted at least ten times. V and J are TRBV28 and TRBJ2-2; D gene unclear. V shed 5 bases and J shed 2 bases, with 12 bases lying between them. The CDR3 contains 15 residues. CDR1 MDHEN and CDR2 SYDVKM come from the germline V gene. As DNA, the CDR3 is TGTGCCAGCAGTGTCGGCGGCGTAAACACCGGGGAGCTGTTTTTT. Translation gives CASSVGGVNTGELFF.

The rearrangement joins TRBV12-3 or TRBV12-4 to TRBJ2-7; no definite D call. The CDR3 loop spans 15 amino acids. Trimming left V 7 bases short and J 5 bases short, with 21 bases between. The CDR3 spells CASTRTGPKPNEQYF. As DNA, the CDR3 is TGTGCCAGCACTCGTACCGGGCCGAAGCCCAACGAGCAGTACTTC.

This clonotype was seen more than once but under ten times. The V and J genes are TRBV20-1 and TRBJ2-5; TRBD2 aligns across 8 bases. The CDR3 consists of 15 residues. J lost 4 bases, V lost 0 bases, and 7 bases had no gene match. Germline CDR1 DFQATT, CDR2 SNEGSKA (reference sequence). The CDR3 is CSARDAAGGRETQYF. In DNA, the CDR3 is TGCAGTGCTAGAGATGCGGCGGGAGGAAGAGAGACCCAGTACTTC.